These T cell receptor beta chains were read from a single sample in a study of CD4 T cells in relation to SARS-CoV-2 and coronaviruses. Antigens for these TCRs are unknown. Only in-frame clones appear in the TCRdb table, and some are missing; sequencing was by immunoSEQ multiplex PCR. The sample holds about 23,000 clones, 76% seen once. Sequenced sample: CD4+ T cells from PBMCs, cultured in vitro. The receptors originated from a human donor in good health. CDR3s include the opening cysteine and the closing phenylalanine or tryptophan. D genes are given only for firm matches. Clone size is shown for a subset of rows, as once, few, many or a class of expanded clone.

>14|-|TRBV2|TRBJ2-5|TRBD1
CASRTGQRWETQYF
TGTGCCAGCAGGACGGGACAGCGCTGGGAGACCCAGTACTTC
>13|-|TRBV12-3/TRBV12-4|TRBJ2-3|-
CASSPLAGDTQYF
TGTGCCAGCAGTCCCTTGGCGGGAGATACGCAGTATTTT
>15|few|TRBV2|TRBJ2-7|-
CASSENTAVSYEQYF
TGTGCCAGCAGTGAAAATACAGCGGTTTCCTACGAGCAGTACTTC
>12|-|TRBV10-1|TRBJ2-1|-
CATPRGYNEQFF
TGCGCCACTCCCCGGGGCTACAATGAGCAGTTCTTC
>15|-|TRBV5-1|TRBJ1-1|-
CASSLGQWIDTEAFF
TGCGCCAGCAGCCTCGGACAGTGGATCGACACTGAAGCTTTCTTT
>15|-|TRBV18|TRBJ1-1|-
CASSPPSRSNTEAFF
TGTGCCAGCTCACCACCTTCACGATCGAACACTGAAGCTTTCTTT
>13|-|TRBV30|TRBJ1-1|TRBD1
CAWKMDRRTEAFF
TGTGCCTGGAAGATGGACAGGAGGACTGAAGCTTTCTTT
>14|-|TRBV5-1|TRBJ1-5|-
CASSFGGMGQPQHF
TGCGCCAGCAGCTTTGGGGGCATGGGTCAGCCCCAGCATTTT
>15|-|TRBV10-3|TRBJ2-1|-
CAISESTGTPNEQFF
TGTGCCATCAGTGAGTCTACCGGGACTCCCAATGAGCAGTTCTTC
>14|once|TRBV13|TRBJ1-5|-
CASSLGLGNQPQHF
TGTGCCAGCAGCTTAGGCCTGGGCAATCAGCCCCAGCATTTT
>15|-|TRBV12-5|TRBJ2-5|TRBD2
CASGLRGGDGETQYF
TGTGCTAGTGGTTTGAGGGGAGGGGATGGAGAGACCCAGTACTTC
>14|-|TRBV2|TRBJ2-6|-
CASRRGSGANVLTF
TGTGCCAGCAGACGGGGGTCTGGGGCCAACGTCCTGACTTTC
>15|-|TRBV4-1|TRBJ2-7|TRBD1
CASSPGQGAVYEQYF
TGCGCCAGCAGCCCGGGACAGGGGGCCGTGTACGAGCAGTACTTC
>15|-|TRBV25-1|TRBJ1-1|-
CASSEWKGENTEAFF
TGTGCCAGCAGTGAATGGAAGGGGGAGAACACTGAAGCTTTCTTT
>14|-|TRBV6-5|TRBJ2-5|TRBD1
CASSDRGLKETQYF
TGTGCCAGCAGCGACAGGGGGCTGAAGGAGACCCAGTACTTC
>14|-|TRBV29-1|TRBJ2-1|TRBD1
CSVSTQGAGAEQFF
TGCAGCGTGAGTACTCAGGGGGCCGGGGCTGAGCAGTTCTTC
>13|-|TRBV5-1|TRBJ2-1|-
CASSGDPYNEQFF
TGCGCCAGCAGCGGCGACCCCTACAATGAGCAGTTCTTC
>15|-|TRBV19|TRBJ1-5|TRBD1
CASSQQGVSNQPQHF
TGTGCCAGTAGTCAACAGGGGGTCAGCAATCAGCCCCAGCATTTT
>16|-|TRBV11-2|TRBJ2-5|TRBD1
CASSRRQGYPGETQYF
TGTGCCAGCAGCCGCCGACAGGGATATCCCGGGGAGACCCAGTACTTC
>12|-|TRBV7-8|TRBJ1-4|-
CASSGPNEKLFF
TGTGCCAGCAGCGGACCGAACGAAAAACTGTTTTTT
>17|few|TRBV11-3|TRBJ2-1|TRBD2
CASSPGLAGVSYNEQFF
TGTGCCAGCAGCCCCGGACTAGCGGGAGTCTCGTACAATGAGCAGTTCTTC
>15|-|TRBV3-1/TRBV3-2|TRBJ1-2|-
CASSQTGGSERGYTF
TGTGCCAGCAGCCAGACCGGAGGCTCCGAGCGGGGCTACACCTTC
>11|-|TRBV3-1/TRBV3-2|TRBJ2-6|TRBD1
CASSQGDRVTF
TGTGCCAGCAGCCAGGGGGACAGGGTTACTTTC
>15|-|TRBV3-1/TRBV3-2|TRBJ1-2|-
CASSPRRGRDYGYTF
TGTGCCAGCTCCCCCCGGCGGGGACGGGACTATGGCTACACCTTC
>15|few|TRBV5-1|TRBJ2-2|-
CASSFRTGNTGELFF
TGCGCCAGCAGCTTTCGTACGGGGAACACCGGGGAGCTGTTTTTT
>16|-|TRBV24-1|TRBJ2-1|-
CATSDPSPLRDNEQFF
TGTGCCACCAGTGACCCCTCTCCCCTCAGGGACAATGAGCAGTTCTTC
>10|-|TRBV30|TRBJ1-4|-
CAGHRVKLFF
TGTGCCGGCCACAGGGTAAAACTGTTTTTT
>15|-|TRBV9|TRBJ2-3|-
CASSVYPRGTDTQYF
TGTGCCAGCAGCGTCTACCCGAGGGGCACAGATACGCAGTATTTT
>14|-|TRBV6-5|TRBJ1-2|-
CADKHWYRVHGYTF
TGTGCCGACAAACATTGGTACAGGGTACACGGCTACACCTTC
>16|-|TRBV2|TRBJ2-1|TRBD2
CASSEPRLAGGNEQFF
TGTGCCAGCAGTGAACCCAGACTAGCGGGAGGAAATGAGCAGTTCTTC
>18|-|TRBV4-1|TRBJ2-1|TRBD2
CASSQEAAPSGRNNEQFF
TGCGCCAGCAGCCAAGAGGCTGCCCCTAGCGGGAGAAACAATGAGCAGTTCTTC
>16|-|TRBV3-1/TRBV3-2|TRBJ2-5|TRBD2
CASSRGLAGAQETQYF
TGTGCCAGCAGCCGCGGACTAGCGGGGGCCCAAGAGACCCAGTACTTC
>18|-|TRBV24-1|TRBJ2-7|TRBD2
CATSDGGRASGSPYEQYF
TGTGCCACCAGTGATGGGGGGAGGGCTAGCGGGAGCCCCTACGAGCAGTACTTC
>13|-|TRBV7-3|TRBJ2-1|TRBD2
CASSPKTSGEQFF
TGTGCCAGCAGCCCGAAGACTAGCGGGGAGCAGTTCTTC
>13|-|TRBV27|TRBJ1-1|-
CASSLLGTTEAFF
TGTGCCAGCAGTTTATTGGGGACCACTGAAGCTTTCTTT
>14|-|TRBV7-3|TRBJ2-7|-
CASSLLHSSGEQYF
TGTGCCAGCAGCTTACTTCACTCGTCGGGCGAGCAGTACTTC
>11|few|TRBV24-1|TRBJ1-2|-
CATSANYGYTF
TGTGCCACCAGTGCTAACTATGGCTACACCTTC
>13|-|TRBV6-1|TRBJ1-5|-
CASSEFENQPQHF
TGTGCCAGCAGTGAGTTCGAAAATCAGCCCCAGCATTTT
>19|-|TRBV24-1|TRBJ2-5|TRBD1
CATSGPPDRETGGQETQYF
TGTGCCACCAGTGGCCCACCGGACAGGGAGACTGGAGGTCAAGAGACCCAGTACTTC
>15|-|TRBV6-5|TRBJ2-5|TRBD2
CASSYRGLASETQYF
TGTGCCAGCAGTTACAGGGGACTAGCGTCGGAGACCCAGTACTTC
>14|few|TRBV5-1|TRBJ1-1|-
CASSLETGNTEAFF
TGCGCCAGCAGCTTGGAGACAGGGAACACTGAAGCTTTCTTT
>14|-|TRBV6-5|TRBJ2-7|TRBD2
CASSWTSGNNEQYF
TGTGCCAGCAGTTGGACTAGCGGGAACAACGAGCAGTACTTC
>15|-|TRBV5-1|TRBJ1-1|TRBD1
CASSLTWDSTMELVF
TGCGCCAGCAGCTTGACGTGGGACAGTACCATGGAGTTGGTCTTT